The text below deals with one T cell receptor (beta chain). Its antigen is still unknown. This specimen comes from a study of breast tumors, draining lymph nodes, adjacent tissues. TCRdb passed the multiplex PCR reads through MiXCR, listing each CDR3 protein once. Seen here are 25,000 or so distinct CDR3 sequences, 68% observed once, and the top ten hold roughly a quarter. Study-wide points: That most tumor T cells come from lymph nodes remained unproven. The data were judged consistent with most tumor T cells coming from lymph node and expanding in tumor. Luminal-like breast cancer showed significantly higher tumor–nontumor repertoire similarity than basal-like. Tumor TCR diversity was below lymph nodes but above nontumor tissue.

What was sequenced was tumor-adjacent breast tissue. The source is a female donor with breast cancer. Some clones in this sample may be carry-over from other donors' samples.

The CDR3 region is CSAGKTVSGTSTDTQYF. The CDR3 DNA sequence: TGCAGTGCTGGAAAGACCGTATCGGGGACGAGCACAGATACGCAGTATTTT. V gene TRBV20-1 combines with J gene TRBJ2-3; D possibly uses TRBD1 or TRBD2 (5 bases each). Trimming took off 5 bases at V and 0 bases at J, with 21 bases between the two ends. This CDR3 region has 17 residues. Germline V gives CDR1 DFQATT, CDR2 SNEGSKA (reference sequence).